This T cell receptor (beta chain) was recorded in a study of shared clonotypes between healthy human individuals. Those who donated were healthy HIV-negative adults, with no recent acute infections or vaccinations reported. For this clone: The antigen is undetermined.

General observations from the study: Among donors, clonotype sharing was expected to be affected by sequencing depth.

The table came from immunoSEQ multiplex PCR; TCRdb's copy has only in-frame clones and leaves some out. The sample yields 300,000 to 400,000 clones, 74% seen once. This receptor was taken from a man aged 30 to 45 in good health. Sequenced: memory CD4+ T cells sorted from blood. As for subset: CD45RA-negative fraction.

The CDR3 bases are TGTGCCAGCAGGAGTGACAGGTACTCCTACGAGCAGTACTTC. It codes for CASRSDRYSYEQYF. V and J are TRBV27 and TRBJ2-7, with TRBD1 as a possible D gene (6 bases). Trimming pared 6 bases from V and 0 bases from J, leaving 12 bases between. This CDR3 is 14 amino acids long. Germline V gene sequence: CDR1 MNHEY, CDR2 SMNVEV (reference sequence).